The next 12 T cell receptor beta chains were all read from a single sample in a study of blood T cell repertoires in COVID-19. TCRdb's table, derived via immunoSEQ multiplex PCR, lists solely in-frame clones and lacks some. The table has 95,000 to 120,000 clones, about 85% seen once. The sample consisted of peripheral blood. The receptors derive from a man in his forties or fifties with acute or convalescent COVID-19.

On this clone itself: Sequence at one end of the junction differs from germline and may be a read error. Other DNA sequences in the sample encode the same CDR3. This chain links TRBV2 with TRBJ1-2; 9 bases are a match to TRBD1. There are 15 residues in the CDR3. Per the germline V gene, CDR1 is SNHLY and CDR2 is FYNNEI. The CDR3: CASSEQGAITYGYTF. DNA of the CDR3: TGTGCTAGCAGTGAACAGGGGGCGATCACTTATGGCTACACCTTC. Using reference TRBV2 and TRBJ1-2 for the parts outside the CDR3, the full variable domain is EPEVTQTPSHQVTQMGQEVILRCVPISNHLYFYWYRQILGQKVEFLVSFYNNEISEKSEIFDDQFSVERPDGSNFTLKIRSTKLEDSAMYFCASSEQGAITYGYTFGSGTRLTVV.

This clone was seen just once. This chain uses TRBV18 with TRBJ2-5; a weak D match, TRBD1 (5 bases). Per germline, CDR1 KGHSH and CDR2 LQKENI. The V end lost 10 bases, the J end lost 4 bases, and 19 bases lay between the germline ends. CDR3 length equals 14 residues. The CDR3 coding sequence is TGTGCCACCTCCAGGCAGGGATCCTTAGAGACCCAGTACTTC. Its translation: CATSRQGSLETQYF.

As for this clone: The same CDR3 arises from other DNA sequences in this sample as well. V is TRBV14 and J is TRBJ1-1; 7 positions match TRBD1. This CDR3 has 13 residues. CDR1 and CDR2 (germline): SGHDN, FVKESK. Trimming removed 4 bases from V and 2 bases from J; junction bases left unmatched: 1. The CDR3 region is CASSRDRNTEAFF. In DNA form, the CDR3 reads TGTGCCAGCAGCCGGGACAGAAACACTGAAGCTTTCTTT.

The chain carries TRBV10-3 and TRBJ2-2, with D possibly TRBD1 on 6 matching bases. Germline V lookup: CDR1 ENHRY, CDR2 SYGVKD. The ends were cut back, 2 bases at V and 5 bases at J, with 12 bases in the middle. The CDR3 has 15 residues. The CDR3 sequence is CAISEQGMRTGELFF. In DNA, the CDR3 is TGTGCCATCAGTGAGCAGGGGATGAGGACCGGGGAGCTGTTTTTT.

J is TRBJ2-7 and V is TRBV18, with D perhaps TRBD1 (5 bases). Germline V gene sequence: CDR1 KGHSH, CDR2 LQKENI. The CDR3 totals 14 residues. The V gene lost 2 bases and the J gene lost 3 bases, with 11 bases spanning the gap. The CDR3 is CASSPSTGDYEQYF. The CDR3 DNA sequence: TGTGCCAGCTCACCAAGCACAGGCGACTACGAGCAGTACTTC.

The gene calls are TRBV3-1 (or the pseudogene TRBV3-2) and TRBJ2-1; 9 bases match TRBD2. The CDR3 contains 13 residues. From germline, CDR1 is LGHDT and CDR2 YNNKEL (reference sequence). V was pared by 0 bases and J by 15 bases, with 6 bases of the junction left unmatched. The CDR3 region is CASSQDTSGFAFF. In nucleotides, the CDR3 is TGTGCCAGCAGCCAAGACACTAGCGGGTTTGCGTTCTTC.

In its sample, this clone was seen once. The chain combines TRBV27 with TRBJ2-7; 7 bases map to TRBD2. The CDR3 has 14 residues. V lost 11 bases, J lost 0 bases, and 10 bases stayed unmatched. Germline lookup yields CDR1 MNHEY and CDR2 SMNVEV (reference sequence). The CDR3 nucleotides read TGTGCCCTGACGTCGGGGGAGGGCTCCTACGAGCAGTACTTC. Protein product: CALTSGEGSYEQYF.

The V gene is TRBV7-2, the J gene TRBJ2-5; a possible D gene is TRBD2 (6 bases). The germline CDR1 and CDR2 sequences are SGHTA and FQGNSA. V was cut by 3 bases and J by 5 bases, with 13 bases left in between. This CDR3 is built from 14 residues. CDR3 nucleotides: TGTGCCAGCAGCTTCCCGGACCGGGGGGAGACCCAGTACTTC. This encodes CASSFPDRGETQYF.

This clone was counted a few times. This sequence joins TRBV7-8 and TRBJ2-7; 8 nucleotides align to TRBD1. CDR1 is SGHVS and CDR2 is FQNEAQ in the germline V gene. This CDR3 has 16 amino acids. Trimming cost V 5 bases and J 0 bases; bases outside gene matches: 9. CDR3 protein: CASSVPGQGFSYEQYF. The CDR3 bases are TGTGCCAGCAGCGTACCCGGACAGGGCTTCTCCTACGAGCAGTACTTC.

This clone was seen a single time. The chain employs TRBV6-5 and TRBJ2-5, with D uncertain. Trimming took 5 bases from V and 5 from J, leaving 9 bases between them. The CDR3 runs to 12 residues. Germline V gene data show CDR1 as MNHEY and CDR2 as SVGAGI. The CDR3 here is CASSRNGETQYF. The DNA for the CDR3 is TGTGCCAGCAGTCGGAACGGGGAGACCCAGTACTTC.

The rearrangement uses TRBV2 and TRBJ1-4; 8 bases fit TRBD1. The CDR3 runs 14 residues. The ends lost 7 bases at V and 8 bases at J; junction bases unmatched: 9. Germline values: CDR1 SNHLY, CDR2 FYNNEI. As DNA, the CDR3 is TGTGCCAGCAACCAGGGGACAGGTCTCGAAAAACTGTTTTTT. This translates into CASNQGTGLEKLFF.

This clone was counted a single time. The gene calls are TRBV19 and TRBJ2-7; tentative D call: TRBD2 (5 bases). Germline V lookup: CDR1 LNHDA, CDR2 SQIVND (reference sequence). The CDR3 totals 13 residues. Between the trimmed V and J ends, which lost 5 bases and 11 bases, there was a span of 19 bases. Here the CDR3 DNA reads TGTGCCAGTAGTTCAGGAGGTGGATCCCAGGAGTACTTC. As protein: CASSSGGGSQEYF.